This is a list of T cell receptor beta chains from one sample in a study of OX40 agonist ivuxolimab in advanced cancers. Assay used: immunoSEQ multiplex PCR; TCRdb lists only in-frame clones, some missing. The sample gives about 79,000 clones, about 89% of which show up once; 10% to 15% is in the top ten. The sample in question was CD4+ or CD8+ T cells sorted from blood, obtained in a trial of the OX40 agonist ivuxolimab. The receptors come from an adult with an advanced solid tumor such as melanoma, head and neck, liver or kidney cancer. Both conserved end residues are part of each CDR3. A D gene is named only where the DNA matches it firmly. A clone size is listed for some rows: how often the clone was seen (once, few, many), or a class if it is expanded.

V gene	clone size	D gene	J gene	CDR3 protein	CDR3 DNA
TRBV12-5	-	-	TRBJ1-1	CASGLVLGGIMNTEAFF	TGTGCTAGTGGTTTGGTACTGGGAGGAATCATGAACACTGAAGCTTTCTTT
TRBV7-9	few	-	TRBJ1-4	CASSPTATNEKLFF	TGTGCCAGCAGCCCTACAGCAACTAATGAAAAACTGTTTTTT
TRBV9	-	-	TRBJ2-6	CASSVAGSGANVLTF	TGTGCCAGCAGCGTAGCAGGGTCTGGGGCCAACGTCCTGACTTTC
TRBV4-1	-	-	TRBJ2-2	CASSQAAKTGTGELFF	TGCGCCAGCAGCCAAGCGGCTAAGACGGGGACCGGGGAGCTGTTTTTT
TRBV10-3	-	TRBD1	TRBJ1-2	CAISRQGARYGYTF	TGTGCCATCAGTCGACAGGGGGCGCGCTATGGCTACACCTTC
TRBV4-2	few	-	TRBJ2-1	CASSHPSRRSYNEQFF	TGTGCCAGCAGCCACCCGTCTCGACGCTCCTACAATGAGCAGTTCTTC
TRBV4-1	-	-	TRBJ1-2	CASSQDRWGDQGYTF	TGCGCCAGCAGCCAAGATCGGTGGGGCGATCAGGGCTACACCTTC
TRBV28	-	-	TRBJ1-5	CASTRDTSNQPQHF	TGTGCCAGCACCCGGGACACCTCTAATCAGCCCCAGCATTTT
TRBV12-5	once	-	TRBJ2-1	CASGSSDYNEQFF	TGTGCTAGTGGTTCCTCAGACTACAATGAGCAGTTCTTC
TRBV12-5	-	-	TRBJ1-1	CASGYDSYTEAFF	TGTGCTAGTGGTTACGACAGCTACACTGAAGCTTTCTTT
TRBV6-5	-	TRBD2	TRBJ2-1	CASIPGLAGYNEQFF	TGTGCCAGCATTCCGGGACTAGCGGGCTACAATGAGCAGTTCTTC
TRBV12-5	-	TRBD1	TRBJ2-2	CASGSGQGAAGELFF	TGTGCTAGTGGTTCAGGACAGGGGGCCGCCGGGGAGCTGTTTTTT
TRBV7-6	once	-	TRBJ1-2	CASSPNPVSYYGYTF	TGTGCCAGCAGCCCAAACCCAGTATCCTACTATGGCTACACCTTC